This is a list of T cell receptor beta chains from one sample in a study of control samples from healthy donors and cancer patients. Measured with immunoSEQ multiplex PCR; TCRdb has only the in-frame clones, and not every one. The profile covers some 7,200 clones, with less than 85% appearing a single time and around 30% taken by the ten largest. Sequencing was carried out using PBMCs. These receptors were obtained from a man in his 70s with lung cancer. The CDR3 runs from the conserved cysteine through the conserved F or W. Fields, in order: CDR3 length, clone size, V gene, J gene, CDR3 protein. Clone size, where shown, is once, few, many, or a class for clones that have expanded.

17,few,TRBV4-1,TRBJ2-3,CASSQEEILAGGDTQYF
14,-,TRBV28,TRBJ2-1,CASSRRGSYNEQFF
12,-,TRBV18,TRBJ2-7,CASSLGQYEQYF
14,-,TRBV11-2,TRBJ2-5,CASSLTSGRETQYF
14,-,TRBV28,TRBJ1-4,CASKVGRENEKLFF
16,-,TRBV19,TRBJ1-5,CASSTGQGVGNQPQHF
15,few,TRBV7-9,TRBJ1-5,CASSPPGQDNQPQHF
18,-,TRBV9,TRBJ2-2,CASSVVGLAGGPSGELFF
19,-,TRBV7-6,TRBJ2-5,CASSYPLNLPGLDQETQYF
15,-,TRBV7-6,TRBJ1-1,CASSLGGQGMTEAFF
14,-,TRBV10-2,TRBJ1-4,CASSSGTRGEKLFF
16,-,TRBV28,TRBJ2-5,CASSLGTSGRGETQYF
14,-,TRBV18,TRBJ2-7,CASSPLYQTYEQYF
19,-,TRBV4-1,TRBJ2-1,CASSHHGTSGTSSYNEQFF
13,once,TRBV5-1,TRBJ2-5,CASGGGYQETQYF
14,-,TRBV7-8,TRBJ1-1,CASSSQTGDGEAFF
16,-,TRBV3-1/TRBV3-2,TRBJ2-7,CASSQDLATGTLEQYF
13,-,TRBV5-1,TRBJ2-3,CASSLVGAGTQYF
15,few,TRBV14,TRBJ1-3,CASSRGQYSGNTIYF
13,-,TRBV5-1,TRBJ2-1,CASSFGQNNEQFF
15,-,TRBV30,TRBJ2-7,CAWSAQAPGSYEQYF
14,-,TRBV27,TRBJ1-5,CASRDIFSNQPQHF
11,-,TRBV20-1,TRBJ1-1,CSARVNTEAFF
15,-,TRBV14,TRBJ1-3,CASSPQMSSGNTIYF
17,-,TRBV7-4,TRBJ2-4,CASRHRITYRGRNIQYF
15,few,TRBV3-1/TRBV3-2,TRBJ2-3,CASSQGTGFTDTQYF
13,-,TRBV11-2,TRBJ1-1,CASVLQPNTEAFF
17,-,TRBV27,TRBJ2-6,CASSRRLGQSGANVLTF
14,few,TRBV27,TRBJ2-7,CASSTGTSAYEQYF
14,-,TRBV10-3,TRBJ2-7,CAISAGTGDREQYF
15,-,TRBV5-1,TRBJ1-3,CASSLEGLPGNTIYF
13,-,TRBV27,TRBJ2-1,CASSWDLNNEQFF
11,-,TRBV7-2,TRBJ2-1,CASSLAGEQFF
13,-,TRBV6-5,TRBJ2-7,CASRGTDSYEQYF
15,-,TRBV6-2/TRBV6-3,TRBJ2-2,CASSQASGKGGELFF
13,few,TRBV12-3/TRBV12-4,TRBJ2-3,CASSWGHEDTQYF
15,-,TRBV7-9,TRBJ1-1,CASSLAPGGGTEAFF
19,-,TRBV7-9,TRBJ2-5,CASSFSAPGGRPSRRTQYF
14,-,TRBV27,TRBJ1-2,CASSFGQGAYGYTF
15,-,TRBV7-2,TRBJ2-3,CASSLLHRNTDTQYF
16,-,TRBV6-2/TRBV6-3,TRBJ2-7,CASSYSKLAGEYEQYF
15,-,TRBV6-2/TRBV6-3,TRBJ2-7,CASSYWPSGRDEQYF
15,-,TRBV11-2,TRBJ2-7,CASSLDRGQGPEQYF
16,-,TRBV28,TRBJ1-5,CASSLPDPASNQPQHF
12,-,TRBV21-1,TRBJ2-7,CPPPGSSYEQYF
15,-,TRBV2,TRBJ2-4,CASSARDLAKNIQYF
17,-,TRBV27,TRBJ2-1,CASSLSLGLAGYNEQFF
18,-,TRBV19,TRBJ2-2,CASSIRAHGGQDTGELFF
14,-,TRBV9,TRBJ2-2,CAGREGSNTGELFF
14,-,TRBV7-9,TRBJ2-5,CASSMGLSQETQYF
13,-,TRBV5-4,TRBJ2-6,CASSLSGANVLTF